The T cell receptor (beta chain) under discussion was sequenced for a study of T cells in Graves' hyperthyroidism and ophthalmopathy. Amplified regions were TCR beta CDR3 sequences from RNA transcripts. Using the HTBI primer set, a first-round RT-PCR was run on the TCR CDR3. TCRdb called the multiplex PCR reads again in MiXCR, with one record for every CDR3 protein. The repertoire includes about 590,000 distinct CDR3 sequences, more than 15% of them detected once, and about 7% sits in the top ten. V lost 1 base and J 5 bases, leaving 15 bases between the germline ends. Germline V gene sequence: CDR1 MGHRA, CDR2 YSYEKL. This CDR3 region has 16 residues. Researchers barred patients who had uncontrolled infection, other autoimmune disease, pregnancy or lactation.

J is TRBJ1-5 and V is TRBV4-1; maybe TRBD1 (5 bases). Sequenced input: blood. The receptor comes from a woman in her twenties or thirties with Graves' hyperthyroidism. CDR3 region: CASSQVAGRPHQPQHF. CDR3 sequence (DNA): TGCGCCAGCAGCCAAGTGGCAGGGCGCCCTCATCAGCCCCAGCATTTT.